The 21 T cell receptor beta chains given below trace back to one sample, sequenced in a study of blood T cell repertoires in COVID-19. The protocol was immunoSEQ multiplex PCR, while the TCRdb copy is restricted to in-frame clones and leaves out a portion. The repertoire has approximately 180,000 clones, roughly 89% of them found once; the top ten carry 2% to 2.5%. Sequencing was performed on PBMCs or T cells enriched from blood (not recorded which). The receptors stem from a woman aged 40 to 50 with acute COVID-19.

The chain has TRBV9 and TRBJ2-7, with 7 nucleotides matching TRBD2. The V segment lost 4 bases and the J segment 5 bases; nucleotides outside the gene matches: 9. This CDR3 has 14 amino acids. Germline V gene sequence: CDR1 SGDLS, CDR2 YYNGEE. CDR3 region: CASSPSGTPDEQYF. As DNA, the CDR3 is TGTGCCAGCAGCCCAAGCGGGACCCCCGACGAGCAGTACTTC. The variable domain in full, with the rest retrieved from reference TRBV9 and TRBJ2-7, is DSGVTQTPKHLITATGQRVTLRCSPRSGDLSVYWYQQSLDQGLQFLIQYYNGEERAKGNILERFSAQQFPDLHSELNLSSLELGDSALYFCASSPSGTPDEQYFGPGTRLTVT.

V and J are TRBV5-6 and TRBJ1-5, with D possibly matching TRBD1 (5 bases). Germline loops: CDR1 SGHDT, CDR2 YYEEEE. The CDR3 is made up of 15 amino acids. The V end lost 7 bases, the J end lost 1 base, and 15 bases lay between the germline ends. The CDR3 here is CASSRGGSSNQPQHF. In nucleotides, the CDR3 is TGTGCCAGCTCCCGCGGGGGATCGAGCAATCAGCCCCAGCATTTT.

The chain uses TRBV1 and TRBJ1-2. TRBV1 is shown as a pseudogene. The CDR3 is 15 amino acids. CDR3 nucleotides: TGCACCAGCAGCCAAGATCAGGCTGGAGGCTATGGCTACACCTTC. Translation gives CTSSQDQAGGYGYTF.

V and J are TRBV28 and TRBJ2-1, with 10 positions matching TRBD1. Germline V CDR1 and CDR2: MDHEN, SYDVKM. V was clipped by 7 bases and J by 6 bases; unmatched bases: 12. This CDR3 is 16 amino acids long. CDR3 in DNA: TGTGCCAGCACCCCTCGGGGACAGGGGAGGGTCAATGAGCAGTTCTTC. This gives the protein CASTPRGQGRVNEQFF.

The chain couples TRBV19 to TRBJ2-6; D is perhaps TRBD1 (6 bases). V was cut by 7 bases and J by 1 base, with 17 bases left in between. The germline gives CDR1 LNHDA, CDR2 SQIVND (reference sequence). This CDR3 has 17 amino acids. The CDR3 DNA reads as TGTGCCAGTACCCCCAGGGGAATGATTTCTGGGGCCAACGTCCTGACTTTC. This encodes CASTPRGMISGANVLTF.

The V gene is TRBV28, the J gene TRBJ1-5, with D tentatively TRBD1 (5 bases). The CDR3 contains 14 residues. The V end was cut by 4 bases, the J end by 9 bases, with 16 bases between. The V gene's germline CDR1 is MDHEN and CDR2 SYDVKM. The CDR3 protein is CASSSTRQFWPQHF. The CDR3 DNA reads TGTGCCAGCAGTTCTACCCGACAGTTCTGGCCCCAGCATTTT.

This CDR3 reads CASSILGPGANVLTF. The CDR3 DNA follows: TGTGCCAGTAGTATTTTGGGCCCTGGGGCCAACGTCCTGACTTTC. J is TRBJ2-6 and V is TRBV19; D is ambiguous. The V and J ends lost 3 bases and 2 bases respectively, with 8 bases between them. CDR3 size: 15 residues. The germline V gene has CDR1 LNHDA and CDR2 SQIVND (reference sequence).

The chain has TRBV19 and TRBJ1-1; 8 bases are shared with TRBD1. This CDR3 is built from 14 residues. Germline V lookup: CDR1 LNHDA, CDR2 SQIVND (reference sequence). Trimming cost V 5 bases and J 4 bases; bases outside gene matches: 6. The CDR3 loop is CASSGITGGTEAFF. In DNA form, the CDR3 reads TGTGCCAGTAGTGGGATAACAGGGGGCACTGAAGCTTTCTTT.

The J gene is TRBJ2-2, the V gene TRBV19; D is uncertain. The V gene's germline CDR1 is LNHDA and CDR2 SQIVND (reference sequence). The ends were cut back, 3 bases at V and 2 bases at J, with 7 bases in the middle. CDR3 length: 14 amino acids. The CDR3 loop is CASSITHNTGELFF. The CDR3 nucleotides read TGTGCCAGTAGTATCACTCACAACACCGGGGAGCTGTTTTTT.

The chain has TRBV12-5 and TRBJ1-6; no clear D gene. Looked up from germline, CDR1 is LGHNT and CDR2 is FRNRAP. The CDR3 runs 10 residues. Trimming took off 2 bases at V and 14 bases at J, with 4 bases between the two ends. Written as DNA, the CDR3 is TGTGCTAGTGGTTTGAGCACCCTCCACTTT. It translates to CASGLSTLHF.

This chain connects TRBV19 to TRBJ2-1; TRBD2 matches at 8 bases. Germline V gene data show CDR1 as LNHDA and CDR2 as SQIVND (reference sequence). The CDR3 runs to 13 residues. Losses at the gene ends were 8 bases for V and 10 bases for J; bases not matched to a gene: 10. CDR3 sequence reads: CASLGLVFGEQFF. The CDR3 bases are TGTGCCAGTCTGGGACTAGTCTTCGGGGAGCAGTTCTTC.

The chain carries TRBV5-4 and TRBJ2-3; TRBD1 aligns across 8 bases. Losses at the gene ends were 6 bases for V and 7 bases for J; bases not matched to a gene: 7. Germline V CDR1 and CDR2: SGHNT, YYREEE (reference sequence). This CDR3 has 13 residues. This CDR3 is CASMDRAQNTQYF. In DNA form, the CDR3 reads TGTGCCAGCATGGACAGGGCTCAGAATACGCAGTATTTT.

The chain combines TRBV27 with TRBJ1-2, with D perhaps TRBD1 (6 bases). The ends were cut back, 2 bases at V and 6 bases at J, with 16 bases in the middle. The CDR3 extends over 15 amino acids. Per the germline V gene, CDR1 is MNHEY and CDR2 is SMNVEV (reference sequence). CDR3: CASSLTAGAGDGYTF. The CDR3 nucleotides are TGTGCCAGCAGTTTAACAGCAGGGGCGGGTGATGGCTACACCTTC.

V gene TRBV28 combines with J gene TRBJ1-5; 7 bases are a match to TRBD1. CDR1 and CDR2 (germline): MDHEN, SYDVKM. The V and J ends lost 6 bases and 0 bases, in that order; junction bases with no gene match: 23. This CDR3 has 21 amino acids. This chain's CDR3 is CASRPWTSRQGYTSSNQPQHF. The CDR3 DNA is TGTGCCAGCAGGCCGTGGACTTCTCGACAGGGATACACTTCTAGCAATCAGCCCCAGCATTTT.

The chain links TRBV12-3 or TRBV12-4 to TRBJ1-1; the D is unclear. V shed 4 bases and J shed 1 base, with 7 bases lying between them. The CDR3 loop spans 13 amino acids. The CDR3 nucleotides are TGTGCCAGCAGTTCCCTCGGGAACACTGAAGCTTTCTTT. This translates into CASSSLGNTEAFF.

This sequence joins TRBV21-1 and TRBJ1-5; the table gives TRBD1 as D, unverified against the DNA. TRBV21-1 is annotated as a pseudogene. The CDR3 extends over 13 amino acids. The CDR3 is CASSRQGKQPQHF. Here the CDR3 DNA reads TGTGCCAGCAGCAGACAGGGTAAGCAGCCCCAGCATTTT.

The rearrangement links TRBV9 to TRBJ2-1; the match to TRBD2 covers 10 bases. The CDR3 extends over 15 amino acids. Unmatched junction bases numbered 4, after V lost 4 bases and J lost 3 bases. Germline V gives CDR1 SGDLS, CDR2 YYNGEE. The CDR3 DNA is TGTGCCAGCAGCTCACAGCGGGGGGGCTACAATGAGCAGTTCTTC. It yields the protein CASSSQRGGYNEQFF.

The chain links TRBV6-2 or TRBV6-3 to TRBJ1-5, with 8 positions matching TRBD1. The CDR3 totals 17 residues. The V gene's germline CDR1 is MNHEY and CDR2 SVGEGT. After removal of 1 base from V and 1 base from J, the junction contained 6 bases not matched to a gene. Here the CDR3 reads CASSYFRGRGSNQPQHF. As DNA, the CDR3 is TGTGCCAGCAGTTACTTCAGGGGGCGAGGAAGCAATCAGCCCCAGCATTTT.

The CDR3 reads CATIDLKDREDQPQHF. The CDR3 DNA follows: TGTGCCACCATCGATCTAAAGGACAGGGAGGATCAGCCCCAGCATTTT. The rearrangement links TRBV24-1 to TRBJ1-5, with TRBD1 matching 8 bases. The CDR3 length is 16 residues. The J segment lost 5 bases and the V segment lost 8 bases, leaving 13 bases of the junction unmatched. The germline CDR1 and CDR2 sequences are KGHDR and SFDVKD.

In regard to this clone: An end of the junction does not agree with germline; a read error may underlie this. V and J are TRBV2 and TRBJ1-4; weak D call: TRBD1 (5 bases). Germline V CDR1 and CDR2: SNHLY, FYNNEI. The CDR3 consists of 11 residues. Written as DNA, the CDR3 is TGCGTATGGGGCACTAATGAAAAACTGTTTTTT. This encodes CVWGTNEKLFF.

The rearrangement links TRBV7-6 to TRBJ1-5; possibly TRBD1 for D (5 bases). Trimming removed 3 bases at V and 1 base at J, with 10 bases between. The CDR3 contains 15 residues. CDR1 SGHVS and CDR2 FNYEAQ come from the germline V gene. CDR3 sequence reads: CASSLGGGSNQPQHF. In DNA, the CDR3 is TGTGCCAGCAGCTTGGGGGGTGGAAGCAATCAGCCCCAGCATTTT.